This T cell receptor beta chain appears in the sequencing data of a study of Graves' ophthalmopathy and Graves' hyperthyroidism. Study-wide context: Sampling took place at initial diagnosis, with peripheral blood obtained before any treatment. Overall study results and limits: Both an approximately 69% sensitivity and an approximately 72% specificity characterized the model's predictions of ophthalmopathy progression.

About this clonotype itself: As yet, its antigen is unknown.

Disease in donors with ophthalmopathy had moderate-to-severe activity, CAS ≥3, NOSPECS ≥4 and under 3 months' duration. PBMCs came from 8.5 to 10 ml of fresh peripheral blood. The V gene's germline CDR1 is SNHLY and CDR2 FYNNEI. V was clipped by 11 bases and J by 2 bases, with 13 bases between them. The CDR3 loop spans 13 amino acids. Amplifying from RNA transcripts, the study obtained TCR beta CDR3 regions. An opening RT-PCR round employed HTBI primers and preceded a second-round multiplex PCR. TCRdb used MiXCR to reprocess the multiplex PCR reads, holding one entry per CDR3 protein. The data show 500,000 to 800,000 distinct CDR3 sequences, about 41% seen once.

The clonotype was recovered from an adult man with Graves' ophthalmopathy. The rearrangement links TRBV2 to TRBJ1-3; TRBD1 might be the D (6 bases). Specimen: peripheral blood. The CDR3 here is CAREGQTGNTIYF. The DNA for the CDR3 is TGTGCCCGCGAAGGACAGACTGGAAACACCATATATTTT. Full variable domain (outside the CDR3, taken from reference TRBV2 and TRBJ1-3): EPEVTQTPSHQVTQMGQEVILRCVPISNHLYFYWYRQILGQKVEFLVSFYNNEISEKSEIFDDQFSVERPDGSNFTLKIRSTKLEDSAMYFCAREGQTGNTIYFGEGSWLTVV.